Listed here are 14 T cell receptor beta chains from one sample, sequenced in a study of blood T cell repertoires in COVID-19. TCRdb keeps only in-frame clones here, not all; method: immunoSEQ multiplex PCR. The table includes roughly 170,000 clones, roughly nine tenths detected once. Specimen: peripheral blood. Receptors were obtained from a man aged 55 to 70 with acute or convalescent COVID-19.

The chain employs TRBV10-3 and TRBJ1-5; 7 bases fit TRBD1. Unmatched junction bases numbered 9, after V lost 3 bases and J lost 7 bases. Germline loops: CDR1 ENHRY, CDR2 SYGVKD. This CDR3 spans 15 amino acids. CDR3: CAISDIGGVGQPQHF. The CDR3, as DNA: TGTGCCATCAGTGATATAGGGGGCGTAGGACAGCCCCAGCATTTT.

In its sample, this clone was seen a few times. V and J are TRBV27 and TRBJ2-7, with TRBD1 matching 7 bases. This CDR3 comprises 15 residues. J was trimmed by 2 bases and V by 6 bases; bases with no gene match: 10. Germline V lookup: CDR1 MNHEY, CDR2 SMNVEV (reference sequence). The CDR3 loop is CASSPIRDRAYEQYF. Written as DNA, the CDR3 is TGTGCCAGCAGCCCGATCCGGGACAGAGCCTACGAGCAGTACTTC.

The chain uses TRBV5-1 and TRBJ2-3; 11 nucleotides line up with TRBD2. Germline loops: CDR1 SGHRS, CDR2 YFSETQ. The V gene end was trimmed by 0 bases and the J gene end by 2 bases; junction bases not matched to a gene: 8. There are 18 residues in the CDR3. CDR3: CASSLALTSGATTDTQYF. The CDR3 nucleotides read TGCGCCAGCAGCTTGGCCCTGACTAGCGGGGCAACCACAGATACGCAGTATTTT.

The V and J genes are TRBV2 and TRBJ2-5, with a weak D call TRBD1 (6 bases). Germline V gene data show CDR1 as SNHLY and CDR2 as FYNNEI. This CDR3 is 15 amino acids long. V was pared by 5 bases and J by 3 bases, with 16 bases between. CDR3 DNA: TGTGCCAGCAGTAGACAGGCGGCGGGTGAAGAGACCCAGTACTTC. Its translation is CASSRQAAGEETQYF.

The V and J genes are TRBV10-3 and TRBJ2-5; D possibly corresponds to TRBD2 (7 bases). CDR3 length equals 14 residues. CDR1 is ENHRY and CDR2 is SYGVKD in the germline V gene. V was cut by 10 bases and J by 4 bases, with 19 bases left in between. In nucleotides, the CDR3 is TGTGCCACCGGGGGCGGGAGCAGTGGAGAGACCCAGTACTTC. It specifies CATGGGSSGETQYF.

This chain uses TRBV7-2 with TRBJ1-5; D gene uncertain. Germline V gene sequence: CDR1 SGHTA, CDR2 FQGNSA. The CDR3 runs to 15 residues. The V gene lost 5 bases and the J gene lost 3 bases, with 14 bases spanning the gap. CDR3 amino acids: CASSPEKGPNQPQHF. The CDR3 region has the DNA TGTGCCAGCAGCCCGGAGAAAGGCCCCAATCAGCCCCAGCATTTT.

The chain's CDR3 is CSVNTGVATNEKLFF. Written as DNA, the CDR3 is TGCAGCGTCAACACAGGGGTTGCAACTAATGAAAAACTGTTTTTT. V and J are TRBV29-1 and TRBJ1-4; TRBD1 matches at 7 bases. V lost 6 bases and J lost 0; bases outside the gene matches: 7. The V gene's germline CDR1 is SQVTM and CDR2 ANQGSEA. CDR3 length: 15 amino acids.

The chain employs TRBV24-1 and TRBJ2-1; 7 nucleotides line up with TRBD2. The CDR3 totals 15 residues. Germline assignment: CDR1 KGHDR and CDR2 SFDVKD. After removal of 1 base from V and 2 bases from J, the junction contained 1 base not matched to a gene. The CDR3 loop is CATSDLTSAYNEQFF. In DNA form, the CDR3 reads TGTGCCACCAGTGATTTAACTAGCGCCTACAATGAGCAGTTCTTC.

This chain links TRBV3-1 (or the pseudogene TRBV3-2) with TRBJ1-1; D is uncertain. This CDR3 is 15 amino acids long. Trimming stripped 2 bases from V and 1 base from J, with 11 bases between. Germline CDR1 LGHDT, CDR2 YNNKEL (reference sequence). In DNA form, the CDR3 reads TGTGCCAGCAGCCAATACCAGAAGAAGAACACTGAAGCTTTCTTT. Its translation is CASSQYQKKNTEAFF.

V and J are TRBV14 and TRBJ2-2, with a possible D match to TRBD2 (6 bases). The CDR3 contains 13 residues. From germline, CDR1 is SGHDN and CDR2 FVKESK. The ends were cut back, 3 bases at V and 14 bases at J, with 16 bases in the middle. The DNA for the CDR3 is TGTGCCAGCAGCCACCCCATCGGGGGAGGACTGTTTTTT. This translates into CASSHPIGGGLFF. The variable domain in full, with the rest retrieved from reference TRBV14 and TRBJ2-2, is EAGVTQFPSHSVIEKGQTVTLRCDPISGHDNLYWYRRVMGKEIKFLLHFVKESKQDESGMPNNRFLAERTGGTYSTLKVQPAELEDSGVYFCASSHPIGGGLFFGEGSRLTVL.

The chain joins TRBV3-1 (or the pseudogene TRBV3-2) to TRBJ2-5, with 12 bases that match TRBD2. Germline V gene data show CDR1 as LGHDT and CDR2 as YNNKEL (reference sequence). With V trimmed by 5 bases and J by 3 bases, 4 bases remained unmatched. The CDR3 spans 15 residues. This CDR3 reads CASSFRTSGEETQYF. The CDR3 bases are TGTGCCAGCAGCTTTCGGACTAGCGGGGAAGAGACCCAGTACTTC.

The chain employs TRBV30 and TRBJ1-1, with 9 bases identical to TRBD1. The CDR3 runs to 12 residues. The germline gives CDR1 GTSNPN, CDR2 SVGIG (reference sequence). Trimming at V came to 5 bases and at J to 4 bases, leaving 2 bases not matched to a gene. This CDR3 reads CAWDRGGTEAFF. Here the CDR3 DNA reads TGTGCCTGGGACAGGGGGGGCACTGAAGCTTTCTTT.

The chain employs TRBV15 and TRBJ2-3, with 7 bases that match TRBD2. J was trimmed by 1 base and V by 7 bases; bases with no gene match: 5. The CDR3 has 14 amino acids. Germline V gene lookup returns CDR1 LNHNV and CDR2 YYDKDF (reference sequence). The CDR3 DNA reads TGTGCCACCACTCTGGCGGGAGGCACAGATACGCAGTATTTT. The encoded protein is CATTLAGGTDTQYF.

J is TRBJ2-1 and V is TRBV19; 7 bases line up with TRBD2. CDR1 and CDR2 from the germline V gene are LNHDA and SQIVND (reference sequence). With 3 bases clipped from V and 0 bases from J, the junction kept 5 bases outside the gene matches. The CDR3 length is 16 residues. The CDR3 here is CASSMSLAGSYNEQFF. The CDR3 nucleotides read TGTGCCAGTAGTATGAGTTTAGCGGGCTCCTACAATGAGCAGTTCTTC.